The 11 T cell receptor beta chains reported below all come from one sample, sequenced in a study of OX40 agonist ivuxolimab in advanced cancers. Library prep was done by the immunoSEQ multiplex PCR assay. Drawn from immuneACCESS, this table holds only the in-frame rearrangements with V and J called that TCRdb kept. Clones are partly lost; checked studies trace under half to an unresolved V gene and leave the rest unexplained. In this sample the table shows 45,000 to 65,000 clones, 75% to 90% of which occur a single time. The ten top clones hold approximately 10% of the sample. The sample here was CD4+ or CD8+ T cells sorted from blood, taken in a trial of the OX40 agonist ivuxolimab. All receptors come from an adult with an advanced solid tumor such as melanoma, head and neck, liver or kidney cancer.

The V and J genes are TRBV7-3 and TRBJ2-3, with 7 bases aligning to TRBD1. The germline V gene has CDR1 SGHTA and CDR2 FQGTGA. The CDR3 totals 15 residues. V lost 3 bases and J lost 6; bases outside the gene matches: 9. DNA of the CDR3: TGTGCCAGCAGCTTCAGGGCACAGGGGTGGGATACGCAGTATTTT. Its protein is CASSFRAQGWDTQYF.

This rearrangement joins TRBV5-4 to TRBJ2-3; 14 positions match TRBD2. Germline V lookup: CDR1 SGHNT, CDR2 YYREEE (reference sequence). This CDR3 has 16 residues. V was pared by 3 bases and J by 3 bases, with 3 bases of the junction left unmatched. In nucleotides, the CDR3 is TGTGCCAGCAGCTCCCGGACTAGCGGGGGGACAGATACGCAGTATTTT. Amino acid sequence: CASSSRTSGGTDTQYF.

The chain has TRBV28 and TRBJ1-5, with D unresolved. The CDR3 runs 15 residues. V lost 3 bases and J lost 1, with 10 bases in between. Germline lookup yields CDR1 MDHEN and CDR2 SYDVKM. The CDR3 sequence: CASSFLFLSNQPQHF. The CDR3, as DNA: TGTGCCAGCAGTTTTCTGTTTTTAAGCAATCAGCCCCAGCATTTT.

This CDR3 is CASSPSGPYEQYF. As DNA, the CDR3 is TGTGCCAGCAGCCCATCAGGGCCCTACGAGCAGTACTTC. The rearrangement links TRBV7-9 to TRBJ2-7; possible D gene TRBD1, 5 bases. V lost 5 bases to trimming and J lost 2 bases, with 10 bases between them. The germline gives CDR1 SEHNR, CDR2 FQNEAQ (reference sequence). The CDR3 is 13 residues long.

V usage is TRBV9 and J usage is TRBJ2-3, with no clear D. The V and J ends lost 0 bases and 0 bases respectively, with 5 bases between them. This CDR3 region has 14 residues. Germline lookup yields CDR1 SGDLS and CDR2 YYNGEE. In nucleotides, the CDR3 is TGTGCCAGCAGCGTAGGCCCCAGCACAGATACGCAGTATTTT. Translating it yields CASSVGPSTDTQYF.

As concerns this clone: The sample carries other DNA sequences with the same CDR3. The chain is built from TRBV19 and TRBJ1-6, with TRBD1 identical over 7 bases. Germline trimming cut 8 bases from V and 7 bases from J; bases unmatched to any gene: 17. This CDR3 comprises 17 residues. Germline V gives CDR1 LNHDA, CDR2 SQIVND (reference sequence). CDR3 nucleotide sequence: TGTGCCAGTCAGATGTGGAGAGAGGCAGGGGGGAATTCACCCCTCCACTTT. Its protein is CASQMWREAGGNSPLHF. The full variable domain, with the rest looked up from reference TRBV19 and TRBJ1-6, is DGGITQSPKYLFRKEGQNVTLSCEQNLNHDAMYWYRQDPGQGLRLIYYSQIVNDFQKGDIAEGYSVSREKKESFPLTVTSAQKNPTAFYLCASQMWREAGGNSPLHFGNGTRLTVT.

The chain has TRBV5-8 and TRBJ2-7, with D unclear. The CDR3 has 13 residues. V was trimmed by 1 base and J by 3 bases, leaving 8 bases between them. The germline gives CDR1 SGHTS, CDR2 YDEGEE. The CDR3 DNA follows: TGTGCCAGCAGCTTGATTAGCATCTACGAGCAGTACTTC. Translation: CASSLISIYEQYF.

The rearrangement joins TRBV10-3 to TRBJ2-6; the D gene could be TRBD1 or TRBD2 (5 bases each). The CDR3 has 17 residues. V was shortened by 8 bases and J by 2 bases, with 19 bases between the two germline ends. Germline loops: CDR1 ENHRY, CDR2 SYGVKD. Here the CDR3 DNA reads TGTGCCATCGGCCTCCAGAGGGTGGGGGCTGGGGCCAACGTCCTGACTTTC. Protein: CAIGLQRVGAGANVLTF.

The chain joins TRBV6-1 to TRBJ1-2; D gene uncertain. V lost 3 bases to trimming and J lost 4 bases, with 12 bases between them. This CDR3 is built from 14 residues. Germline V gene sequence: CDR1 MNHNS, CDR2 SASEGT. The CDR3 coding sequence is TGTGCCAGCAGTGATCCGGGCAGATTCTATGGCTACACCTTC. It codes for CASSDPGRFYGYTF.

The V call is TRBV25-1, the J call TRBJ2-7; possibly TRBD1 or TRBD2 for D (5 bases each). Trimming took off 2 bases at V and 13 bases at J, with 12 bases between the two ends. This CDR3 spans 11 amino acids. Germline CDR1 reads MGHDK; CDR2 reads SYGVNS. In DNA, the CDR3 is TGTGCCAGCAGTGAACGAGGGACGGAATACTTC. The encoded protein is CASSERGTEYF.

The chain carries TRBV19 and TRBJ1-2, with D perhaps matching TRBD1 (5 bases). The germline V gene encodes CDR1 LNHDA and CDR2 SQIVND (reference sequence). This CDR3 has 13 residues. Trimming removed 8 bases at V and 6 bases at J, with 16 bases between. CDR3 protein: CASSSGARDGYTF. The CDR3 DNA reads TGTGCCAGTTCGTCCGGGGCGCGAGATGGCTACACCTTC.